Listed here are 8 T cell receptor beta chains from one sample, sequenced in a study of blood T cell repertoires in COVID-19. Sequencing used immunoSEQ multiplex PCR; TCRdb keeps in-frame clones, though not all of them. The repertoire includes under 250,000 clones, about 85% of them detected once, and approximately 0.69% sits in the top ten. Material for sequencing was peripheral blood. These receptors were obtained from a man aged 40-55 years with acute or convalescent COVID-19.

V gene TRBV29-1 combines with J gene TRBJ1-3; 7 nucleotides match TRBD1. Germline V CDR1 and CDR2: SQVTM, ANQGSEA. The CDR3 runs to 14 residues. The V segment lost 5 bases and the J segment 0 bases; nucleotides outside the gene matches: 4. CDR3 residues: CSVNRGSSGNTIYF. CDR3 bases: TGCAGCGTTAACAGGGGCAGCTCTGGAAACACCATATATTTT.

V usage is TRBV7-8 and J usage is TRBJ1-2; TRBD1 matches at 10 bases. The germline V gene encodes CDR1 SGHVS and CDR2 FQNEAQ. The CDR3 contains 15 residues. V dropped 4 bases and J dropped 4; count of bases not matched to a gene: 6. The CDR3 nucleotides read TGTGCCAGCAGCTCCTACGGGACAGGGGCCTATGGCTACACCTTC. Encoded protein: CASSSYGTGAYGYTF.

The count of this clone is one. The chain carries TRBV6-5 and TRBJ2-1; D is uncertain. CDR3 length: 13 residues. Per the germline V gene, CDR1 is MNHEY and CDR2 is SVGAGI. Trimming pared 7 bases from V and 0 bases from J, leaving 7 bases between. CDR3 sequence (DNA): TGTGCCAGCAAGCGCCTCTCCTACAATGAGCAGTTCTTC. It specifies CASKRLSYNEQFF.

The CDR3 is CASSAQGGSNQPQHF. The CDR3 DNA sequence: TGCGCCAGCAGCGCGCAAGGGGGTAGCAATCAGCCCCAGCATTTT. The rearrangement links TRBV5-1 to TRBJ1-5, with D possibly matching TRBD1 (6 bases). The CDR3 spans 15 residues. Per the germline V gene, CDR1 is SGHRS and CDR2 is YFSETQ. Trimming removed 4 bases at V and 0 bases at J, with 11 bases between.

The chain employs TRBV2 and TRBJ2-4; D is perhaps TRBD1 (5 bases). Trimming pared 4 bases from V and 3 bases from J, leaving 10 bases between. The CDR3 is made up of 14 amino acids. Germline lookup yields CDR1 SNHLY and CDR2 FYNNEI. This chain's CDR3 is CASSATRVKNIQYF. The CDR3 DNA reads TGTGCCAGCAGTGCGACCAGGGTCAAAAACATTCAGTACTTC.

The chain employs TRBV5-8 and TRBJ2-2, with D maybe TRBD1 (6 bases). Germline loops: CDR1 SGHTS, CDR2 YDEGEE. Deletions cut 3 bases from V and 0 bases from J, with 9 bases between. The length of the CDR3 is 15 residues. The CDR3 DNA reads TGTGCCAGCAGCTCGGACAGAGCGAACACCGGGGAGCTGTTTTTT. It is translated as CASSSDRANTGELFF.

This clone has only one observation. The rearrangement joins TRBV28 to TRBJ1-6; TRBD1 matches at 10 bases. The V and J ends lost 3 bases and 5 bases, in that order; junction bases with no gene match: 7. Germline V gene data show CDR1 as MDHEN and CDR2 as SYDVKM. The CDR3 is made up of 17 amino acids. CDR3 sequence: CASSLGSGQGNNSPLHF. For the CDR3, the DNA is TGTGCCAGCAGTTTGGGGTCGGGACAGGGGAATAATTCACCCCTCCACTTT.

This chain links TRBV4-3 with TRBJ1-6; tentative D call: TRBD1 (6 bases). The CDR3 extends over 18 amino acids. Germline V gene data show CDR1 as LGHNA and CDR2 as YSLEER. V lost 1 base and J 7 bases, leaving 20 bases between the germline ends. CDR3 loop: CASSQGVTGPTKNSPLHF. In DNA, the CDR3 is TGCGCCAGCAGCCAAGGGGTAACAGGGCCGACCAAGAATTCACCCCTCCACTTT.